This T cell receptor beta chain comes out of a study of control samples from healthy donors and cancer patients (dated by TCRdb to about 2020). V is shortened by 5 bases, J by 6 bases, and the region joining them spans 26 bases. The germline V gene supplies CDR1 SNHLY and CDR2 FYNNEI. The CDR3 numbers 18 residues from cysteine through phenylalanine. CDR3 DNA is the only sequence kept; it has 54 bases, read in frame from the first base. The library was produced with the immunoSEQ multiplex PCR assay. The immuneACCESS repertoire file appears here via TCRdb, limited to in-frame rearrangements. These files lack a portion of the clones; in checked studies, under half of the deficit traces to unresolved V genes, and the cause of the others is not known. The sample data list about 190,000 clones, and 91% of these were observed just once. About 1.7% of the sample belongs to the ten largest clones. In this sample, this clone turned up once. The specificity of this receptor is unknown. No quality values exist for individual bases; no much larger clone is one base distant.

Sequencing used blood. The receptor comes from a young man in good health. The chain joins TRBV2 to TRBJ1-5, with a tentative D gene TRBD1 over 6 matching bases. The DNA reads TGTGCCAGCAGTTCCCGACATATTAACAGGGAAGAACGTCAGCCCCAGCATTTT. Its translation is CASSSRHINREERQPQHF.